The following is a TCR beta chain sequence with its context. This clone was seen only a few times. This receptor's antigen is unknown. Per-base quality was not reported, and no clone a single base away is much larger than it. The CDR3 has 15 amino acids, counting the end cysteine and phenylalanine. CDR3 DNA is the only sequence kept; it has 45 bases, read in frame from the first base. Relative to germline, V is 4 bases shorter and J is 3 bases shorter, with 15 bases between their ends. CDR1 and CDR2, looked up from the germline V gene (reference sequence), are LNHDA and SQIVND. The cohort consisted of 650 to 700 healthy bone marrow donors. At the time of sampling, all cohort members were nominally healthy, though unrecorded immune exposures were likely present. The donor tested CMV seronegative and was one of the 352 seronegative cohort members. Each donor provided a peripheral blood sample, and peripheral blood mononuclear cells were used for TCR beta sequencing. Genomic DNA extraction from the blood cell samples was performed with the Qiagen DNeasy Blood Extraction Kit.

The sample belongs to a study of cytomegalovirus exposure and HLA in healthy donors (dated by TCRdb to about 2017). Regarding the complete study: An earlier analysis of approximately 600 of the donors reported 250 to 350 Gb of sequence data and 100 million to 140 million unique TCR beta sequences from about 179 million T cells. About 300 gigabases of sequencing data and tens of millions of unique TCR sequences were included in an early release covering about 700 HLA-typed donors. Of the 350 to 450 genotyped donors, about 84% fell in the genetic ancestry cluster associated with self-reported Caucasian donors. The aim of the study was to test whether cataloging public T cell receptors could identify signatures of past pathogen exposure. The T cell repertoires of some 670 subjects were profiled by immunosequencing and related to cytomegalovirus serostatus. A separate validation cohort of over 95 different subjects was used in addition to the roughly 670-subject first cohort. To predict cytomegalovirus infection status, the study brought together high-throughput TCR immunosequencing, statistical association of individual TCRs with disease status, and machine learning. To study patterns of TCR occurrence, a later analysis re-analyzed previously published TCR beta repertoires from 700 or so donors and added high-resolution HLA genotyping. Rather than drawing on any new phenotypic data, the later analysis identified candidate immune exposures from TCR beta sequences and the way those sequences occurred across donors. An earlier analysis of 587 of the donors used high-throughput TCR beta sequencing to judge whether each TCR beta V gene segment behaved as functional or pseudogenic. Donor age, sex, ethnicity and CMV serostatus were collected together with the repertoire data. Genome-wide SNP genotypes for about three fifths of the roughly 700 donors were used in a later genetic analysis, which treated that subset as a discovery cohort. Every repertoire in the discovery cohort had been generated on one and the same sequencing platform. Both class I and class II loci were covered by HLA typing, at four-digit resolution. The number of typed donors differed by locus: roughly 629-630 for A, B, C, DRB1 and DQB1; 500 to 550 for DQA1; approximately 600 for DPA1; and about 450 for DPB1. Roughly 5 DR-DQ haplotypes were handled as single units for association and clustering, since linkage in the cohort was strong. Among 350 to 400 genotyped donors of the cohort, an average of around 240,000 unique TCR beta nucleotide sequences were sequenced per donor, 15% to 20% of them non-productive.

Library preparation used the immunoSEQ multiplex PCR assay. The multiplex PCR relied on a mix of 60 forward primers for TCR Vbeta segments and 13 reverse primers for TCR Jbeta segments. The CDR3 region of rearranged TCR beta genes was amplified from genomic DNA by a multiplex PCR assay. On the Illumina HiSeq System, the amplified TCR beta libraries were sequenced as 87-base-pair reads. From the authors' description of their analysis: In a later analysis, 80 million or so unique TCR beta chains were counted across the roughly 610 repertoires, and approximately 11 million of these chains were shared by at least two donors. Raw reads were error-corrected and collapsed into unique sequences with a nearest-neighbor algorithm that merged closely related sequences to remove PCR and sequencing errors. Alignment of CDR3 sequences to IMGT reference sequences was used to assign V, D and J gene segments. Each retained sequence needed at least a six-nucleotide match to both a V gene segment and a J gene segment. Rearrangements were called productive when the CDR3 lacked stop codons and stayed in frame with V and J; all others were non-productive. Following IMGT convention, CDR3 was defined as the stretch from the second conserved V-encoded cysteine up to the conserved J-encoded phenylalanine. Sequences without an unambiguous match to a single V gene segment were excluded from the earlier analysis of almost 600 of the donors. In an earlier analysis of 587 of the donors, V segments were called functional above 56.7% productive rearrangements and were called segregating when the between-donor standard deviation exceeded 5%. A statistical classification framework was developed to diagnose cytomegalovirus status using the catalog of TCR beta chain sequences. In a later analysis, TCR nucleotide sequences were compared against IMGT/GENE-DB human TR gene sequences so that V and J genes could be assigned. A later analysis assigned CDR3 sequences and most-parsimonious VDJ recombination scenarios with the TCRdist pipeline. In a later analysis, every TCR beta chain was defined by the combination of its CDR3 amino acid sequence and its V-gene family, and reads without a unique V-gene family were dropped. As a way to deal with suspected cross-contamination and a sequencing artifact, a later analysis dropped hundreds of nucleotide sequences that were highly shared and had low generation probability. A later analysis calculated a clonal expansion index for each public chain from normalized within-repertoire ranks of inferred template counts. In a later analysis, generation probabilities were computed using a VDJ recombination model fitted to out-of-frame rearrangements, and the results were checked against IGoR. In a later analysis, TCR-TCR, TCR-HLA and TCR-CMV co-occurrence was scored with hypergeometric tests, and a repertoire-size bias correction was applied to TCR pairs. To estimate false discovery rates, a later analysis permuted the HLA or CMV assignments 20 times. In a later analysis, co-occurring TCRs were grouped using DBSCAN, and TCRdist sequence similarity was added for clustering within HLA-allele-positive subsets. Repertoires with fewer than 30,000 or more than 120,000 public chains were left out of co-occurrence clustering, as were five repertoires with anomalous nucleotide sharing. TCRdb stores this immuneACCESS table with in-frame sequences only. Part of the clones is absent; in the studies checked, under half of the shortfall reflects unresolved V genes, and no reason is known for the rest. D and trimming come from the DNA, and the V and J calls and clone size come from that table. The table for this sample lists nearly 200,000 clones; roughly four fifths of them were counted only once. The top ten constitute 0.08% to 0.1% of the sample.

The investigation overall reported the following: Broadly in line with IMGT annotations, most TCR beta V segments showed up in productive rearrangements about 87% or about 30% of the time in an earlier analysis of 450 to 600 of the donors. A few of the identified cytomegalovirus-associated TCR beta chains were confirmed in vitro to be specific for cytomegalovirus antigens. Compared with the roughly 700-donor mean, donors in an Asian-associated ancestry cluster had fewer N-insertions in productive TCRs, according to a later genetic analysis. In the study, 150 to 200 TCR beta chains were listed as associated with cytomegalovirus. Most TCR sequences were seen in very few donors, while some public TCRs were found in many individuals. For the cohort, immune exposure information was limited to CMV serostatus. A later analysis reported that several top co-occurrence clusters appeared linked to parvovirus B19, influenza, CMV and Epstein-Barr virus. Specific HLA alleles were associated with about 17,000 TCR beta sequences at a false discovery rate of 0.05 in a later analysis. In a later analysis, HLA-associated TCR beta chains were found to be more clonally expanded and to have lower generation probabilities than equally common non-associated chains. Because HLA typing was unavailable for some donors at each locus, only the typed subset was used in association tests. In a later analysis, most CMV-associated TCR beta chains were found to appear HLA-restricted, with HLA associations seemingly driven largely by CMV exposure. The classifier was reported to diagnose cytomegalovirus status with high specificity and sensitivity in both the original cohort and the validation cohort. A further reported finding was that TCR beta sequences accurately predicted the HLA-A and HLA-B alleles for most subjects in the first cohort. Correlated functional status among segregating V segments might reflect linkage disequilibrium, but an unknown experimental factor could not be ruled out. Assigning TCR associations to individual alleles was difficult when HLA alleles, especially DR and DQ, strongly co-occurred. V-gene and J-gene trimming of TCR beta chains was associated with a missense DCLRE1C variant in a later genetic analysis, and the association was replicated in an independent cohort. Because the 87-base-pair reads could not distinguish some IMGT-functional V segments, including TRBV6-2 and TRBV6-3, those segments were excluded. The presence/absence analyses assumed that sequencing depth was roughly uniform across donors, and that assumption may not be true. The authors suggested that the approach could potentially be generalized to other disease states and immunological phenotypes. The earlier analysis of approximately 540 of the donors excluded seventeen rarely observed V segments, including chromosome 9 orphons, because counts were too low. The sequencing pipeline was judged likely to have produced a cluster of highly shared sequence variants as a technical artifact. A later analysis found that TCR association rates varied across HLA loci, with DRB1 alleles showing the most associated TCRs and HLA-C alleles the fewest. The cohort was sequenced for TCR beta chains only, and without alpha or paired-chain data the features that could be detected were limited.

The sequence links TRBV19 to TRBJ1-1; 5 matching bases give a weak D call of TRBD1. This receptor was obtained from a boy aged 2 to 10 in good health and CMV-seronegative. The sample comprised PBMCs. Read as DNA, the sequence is TGTGCCAGTAGTAGAGACGGGGACTTGGACACTGAAGCTTTCTTT. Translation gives CASSRDGDLDTEAFF.